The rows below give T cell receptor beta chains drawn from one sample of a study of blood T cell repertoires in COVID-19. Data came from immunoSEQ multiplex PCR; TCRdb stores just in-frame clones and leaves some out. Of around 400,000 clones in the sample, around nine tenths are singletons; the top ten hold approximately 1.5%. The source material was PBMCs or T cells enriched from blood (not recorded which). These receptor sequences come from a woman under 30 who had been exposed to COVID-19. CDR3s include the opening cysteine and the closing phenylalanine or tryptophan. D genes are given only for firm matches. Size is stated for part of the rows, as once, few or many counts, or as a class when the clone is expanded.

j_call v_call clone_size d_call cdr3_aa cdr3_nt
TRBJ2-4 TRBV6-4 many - CASSTGAKNIQYF TGTGCCAGCAGTACAGGGGCCAAAAACATTCAGTACTTC
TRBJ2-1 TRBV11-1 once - CASSSPPGRSEQFF TGTGCCAGCAGCTCTCCGCCGGGTAGAAGTGAGCAGTTCTTC
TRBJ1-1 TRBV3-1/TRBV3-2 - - CASSLTTKDRLNTEAFF TGTGCCAGCAGCCTGACGACGAAAGACAGATTGAACACTGAAGCTTTCTTT
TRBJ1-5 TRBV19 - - CASSIKGASNQPQHF TGTGCCAGTAGTATAAAGGGAGCTAGCAATCAGCCCCAGCATTTT
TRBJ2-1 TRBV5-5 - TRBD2 CASSLPPWGTSGRDNEQFF TGTGCCAGCAGCCTGCCCCCTTGGGGAACTAGCGGGAGGGACAATGAGCAGTTCTTC
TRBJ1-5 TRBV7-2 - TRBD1 CASSILTGGQHF TGTGCCAGCAGCATTTTGACAGGGGGCCAGCATTTT
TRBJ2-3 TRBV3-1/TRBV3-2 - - CASSQDGEGTDTQYF TGTGCCAGCAGCCAAGATGGGGAGGGCACAGATACGCAGTATTTT
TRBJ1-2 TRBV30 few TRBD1 CAWSTGQLYGYTF TGTGCCTGGAGTACGGGACAGCTCTATGGCTACACCTTC
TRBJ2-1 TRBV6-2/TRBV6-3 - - CASSYKRNNEQFF TGTGCCAGCAGTTACAAGAGGAACAATGAGCAGTTCTTC
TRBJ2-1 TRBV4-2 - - CASSHGLGGGEQFF TGTGCCAGCAGCCATGGACTGGGAGGGGGTGAGCAGTTCTTC
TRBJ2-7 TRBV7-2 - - CASSLDIGGTPSSYEQYF TGTGCCAGCAGCTTAGATATAGGAGGTACTCCCAGCTCCTACGAGCAGTACTTC
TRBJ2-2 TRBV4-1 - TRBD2 CASSQLGLAGDTGELFF TGCGCCAGCAGCCAATTGGGACTAGCGGGAGACACCGGGGAGCTGTTTTTT
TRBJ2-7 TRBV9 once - CASSVGGDSYEQYF TGTGCCAGCAGCGTAGGGGGAGATTCCTACGAGCAGTACTTC
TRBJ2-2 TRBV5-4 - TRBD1 CASSLLSGGATGELFF TGTGCCAGCAGCTTGTTGTCAGGGGGCGCCACCGGGGAGCTGTTTTTT
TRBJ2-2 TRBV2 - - CASKSGRWSSGELFF TGTGCCAGCAAGAGCGGACGGTGGTCATCCGGGGAGCTGTTTTTT
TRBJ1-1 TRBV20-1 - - CSAARHSEAFF TGCAGTGCCGCCCGACACTCTGAAGCTTTCTTT
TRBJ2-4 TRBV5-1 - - CASREGTDSYF TGCGCCAGCAGGGAGGGGACAGATTCCTACTTC
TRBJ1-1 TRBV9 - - CASSPQGSNTEAFF TGTGCCAGCAGCCCACAGGGCTCGAACACTGAAGCTTTCTTT
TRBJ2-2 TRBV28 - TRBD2 CASSATSGRRGGELFF TGTGCCAGCAGTGCTACTAGCGGGAGGAGGGGCGGGGAGCTGTTTTTT
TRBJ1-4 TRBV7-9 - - CASSLDPRNNEKLFF TGTGCCAGCAGCTTAGATCCCAGGAATAATGAAAAACTGTTTTTT
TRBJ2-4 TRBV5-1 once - CASSLDGVQNIQYF TGCGCCAGCAGCTTGGACGGGGTACAAAACATTCAGTACTTC
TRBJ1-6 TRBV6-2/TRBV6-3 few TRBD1 CASSYGDRDNSPLHF TGTGCCAGCAGTTACGGCGACAGGGATAATTCACCCCTCCACTTT
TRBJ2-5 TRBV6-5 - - CASRHLGTQYF TGTGCCAGCAGACACCTTGGGACCCAGTACTTC
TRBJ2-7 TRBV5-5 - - CASSPLGGAYEQYF TGTGCCAGCAGCCCCCTGGGTGGGGCTTACGAGCAGTACTTC
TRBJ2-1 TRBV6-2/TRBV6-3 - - CASSYTDSYNNEQFF TGTGCCAGCAGTTACACCGACTCCTATAACAATGAGCAGTTCTTC
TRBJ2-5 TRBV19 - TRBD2 CASSGLAGVGETQYF TGTGCCAGTAGTGGACTAGCGGGAGTGGGAGAGACCCAGTACTTC
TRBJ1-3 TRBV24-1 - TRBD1 CATSDQGQGNGNTIYF TGTGCCACCAGTGACCAGGGACAGGGTAACGGAAACACCATATATTTT
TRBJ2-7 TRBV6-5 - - CASRAPGAYEQYF TGTGCCAGCAGGGCCCCGGGGGCCTACGAGCAGTACTTC
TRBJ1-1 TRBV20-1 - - CSASWGGMMNTEAFF TGCAGTGCTAGTTGGGGGGGAATGATGAACACTGAAGCTTTCTTT
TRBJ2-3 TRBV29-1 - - CSSSGYPTDTQYF TGCAGCTCTTCGGGGTACCCGACAGATACGCAGTATTTT
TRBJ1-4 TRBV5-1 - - CASSLGGTPGNEKLFF TGCGCCAGCAGCTTGGGGGGGACACCCGGGAATGAAAAACTGTTTTTT
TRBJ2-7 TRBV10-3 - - CAIRDSSYEQYF TGTGCCATCAGGGACAGCTCCTACGAGCAGTACTTC
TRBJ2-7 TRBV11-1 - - CASSLQGEQYF TGTGCCAGCAGCTTACAGGGCGAGCAGTACTTC
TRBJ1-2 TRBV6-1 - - CASSEGAGNGYTF TGTGCCAGCAGTGAAGGGGCGGGGAATGGCTACACCTTC
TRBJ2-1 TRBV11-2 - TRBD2 CASSPGTSVTELQFF TGTGCCAGCAGCCCAGGGACTAGCGTCACCGAACTCCAGTTCTTC
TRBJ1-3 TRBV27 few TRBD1 CASSLTGQGSFSGNTIYF TGTGCCAGCAGTTTAACGGGACAGGGGTCCTTCTCTGGAAACACCATATATTTT
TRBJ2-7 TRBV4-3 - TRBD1 CASSQDIGGSAEQYF TGCGCCAGCAGTCAGGATATAGGGGGCAGTGCCGAGCAGTACTTC
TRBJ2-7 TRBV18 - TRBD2 CASSRTSGTTYEQYF TGTGCCAGCTCTCGCACTAGCGGAACCACCTACGAGCAGTACTTC
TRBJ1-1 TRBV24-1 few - CATSDRPTGIGTEAFF TGTGCCACCAGTGATCGTCCGACAGGAATAGGGACTGAAGCTTTCTTT
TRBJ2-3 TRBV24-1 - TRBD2 CATSDFNGGGTDTQYF TGTGCCACCAGTGATTTTAATGGGGGGGGCACAGATACGCAGTATTTT
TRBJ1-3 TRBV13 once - CASSLPRDVSGNTIYF TGTGCCAGCAGCCTACCGAGGGATGTCTCTGGAAACACCATATATTTT
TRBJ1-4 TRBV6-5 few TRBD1 CASSYRRGGYDEKLFF TGTGCCAGCAGTTACCGAAGAGGGGGCTACGATGAAAAACTGTTTTTT
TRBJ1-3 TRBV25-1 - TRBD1 CASSTRGRTGGNTIYF TGTGCCAGCAGTACGAGAGGAAGGACAGGGGGAAACACCATATATTTT
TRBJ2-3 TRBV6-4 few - CASSDSSGQDTQYF TGTGCCAGCAGTGACTCCAGCGGCCAGGATACGCAGTATTTT
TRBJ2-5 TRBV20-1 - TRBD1 CSASKGQGIETQYF TGCAGTGCTAGTAAGGGACAGGGGATAGAGACCCAGTACTTC
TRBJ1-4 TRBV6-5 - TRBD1 CASRDRGHNEKLFF TGTGCCAGCCGAGACAGGGGCCATAATGAAAAACTGTTTTTT
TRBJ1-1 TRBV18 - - CASSPPPGNTEAFF TGTGCCAGCTCACCACCGCCGGGGAACACTGAAGCTTTCTTT
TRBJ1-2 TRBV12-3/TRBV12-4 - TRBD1 CATRQGGTPGYTF TGTGCCACCCGACAGGGAGGCACCCCTGGCTACACCTTC
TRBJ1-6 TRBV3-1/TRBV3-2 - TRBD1 CASSDTGGVLHF TGTGCCAGCAGCGACACAGGGGGAGTACTCCACTTT
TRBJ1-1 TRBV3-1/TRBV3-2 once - CASSVGHNRNTEAFF TGTGCCAGCAGCGTTGGACATAACCGGAACACTGAAGCTTTCTTT
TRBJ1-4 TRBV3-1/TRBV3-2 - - CASSQAAQCGVGTYEKLFF TGTGCCAGCAGCCAAGCCGCCCAATGCGGGGTCGGTACTTATGAAAAACTGTTTTTT
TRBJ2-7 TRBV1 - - CTSSQDMGTSSYEQYF TGCACCAGCAGCCAAGATATGGGGACTAGTAGCTACGAGCAGTACTTC
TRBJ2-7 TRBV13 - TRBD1 CASSLEGQGSYEQYF TGTGCCAGCAGCTTAGAGGGACAGGGATCCTACGAGCAGTACTTC
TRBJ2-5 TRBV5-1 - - CASSLERDQETQYF TGCGCCAGCAGCCTGGAGAGGGACCAAGAGACCCAGTACTTC